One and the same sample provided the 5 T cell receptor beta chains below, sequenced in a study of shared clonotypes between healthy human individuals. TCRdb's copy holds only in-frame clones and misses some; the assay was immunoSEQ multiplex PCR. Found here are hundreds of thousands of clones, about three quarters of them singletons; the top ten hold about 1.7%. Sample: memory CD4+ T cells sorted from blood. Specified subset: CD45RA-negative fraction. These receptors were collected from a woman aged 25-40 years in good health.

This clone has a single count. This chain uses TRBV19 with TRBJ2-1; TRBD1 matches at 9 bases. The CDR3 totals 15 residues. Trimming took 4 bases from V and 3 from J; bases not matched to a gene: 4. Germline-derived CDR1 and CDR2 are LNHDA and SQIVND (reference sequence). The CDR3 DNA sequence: TGTGCCAGTAGTAGGACGACAGGGGGCTACAATGAGCAGTTCTTC. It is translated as CASSRTTGGYNEQFF.

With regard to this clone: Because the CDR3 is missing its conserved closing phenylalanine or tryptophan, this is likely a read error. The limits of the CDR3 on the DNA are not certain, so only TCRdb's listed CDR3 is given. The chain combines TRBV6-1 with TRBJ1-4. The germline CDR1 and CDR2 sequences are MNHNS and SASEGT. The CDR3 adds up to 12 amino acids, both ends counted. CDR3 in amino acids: CASSEAGRFLLA.

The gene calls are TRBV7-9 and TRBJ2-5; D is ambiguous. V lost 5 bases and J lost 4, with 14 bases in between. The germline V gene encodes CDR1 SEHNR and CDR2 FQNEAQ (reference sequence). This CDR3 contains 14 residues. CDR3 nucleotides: TGTGCCAGCAGCGCCACGGTTAGAGGAGAGACCCAGTACTTC. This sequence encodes CASSATVRGETQYF.

The CDR3 DNA reads as TGCGCCAGCAGCAGAGGACAGGTCTCCTACGAGCAGTACTTC. It translates to CASSRGQVSYEQYF. The gene calls are TRBV5-1 and TRBJ2-7, with TRBD1 identical over 7 bases. This CDR3 comprises 14 residues. Germline V lookup: CDR1 SGHRS, CDR2 YFSETQ. J was trimmed by 0 bases and V by 4 bases; bases with no gene match: 4.

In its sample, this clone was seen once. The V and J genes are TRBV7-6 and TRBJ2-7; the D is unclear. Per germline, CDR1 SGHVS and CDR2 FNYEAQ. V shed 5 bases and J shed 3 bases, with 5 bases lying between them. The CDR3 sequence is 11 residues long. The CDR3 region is CASSQYYEQYF. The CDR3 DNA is TGTGCCAGCAGCCAATACTACGAGCAGTACTTC.